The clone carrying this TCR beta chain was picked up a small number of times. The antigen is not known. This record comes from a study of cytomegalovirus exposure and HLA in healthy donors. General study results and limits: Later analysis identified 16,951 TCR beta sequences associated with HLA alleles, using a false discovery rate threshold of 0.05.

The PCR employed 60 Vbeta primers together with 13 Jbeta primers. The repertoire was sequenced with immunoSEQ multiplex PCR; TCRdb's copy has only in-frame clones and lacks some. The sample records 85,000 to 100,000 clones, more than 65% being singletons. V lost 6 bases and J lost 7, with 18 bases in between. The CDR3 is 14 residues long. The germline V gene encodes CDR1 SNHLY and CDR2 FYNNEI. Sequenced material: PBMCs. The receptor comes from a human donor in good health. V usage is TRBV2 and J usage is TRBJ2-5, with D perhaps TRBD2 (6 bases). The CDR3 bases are TGTGCCAGCAGGAGGGACTGGAACGATGGGACCCAGTACTTC. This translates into CASRRDWNDGTQYF.